This entry features one T cell receptor beta chain sequence. The antigen is not known. The data belong to a study of OX40 agonist ivuxolimab in advanced cancers. As for the study in general: Participants could have had prior anti-PD-1, anti-PD-L1 or anti-CTLA-4 therapy, and 40% had some. Overall study results and limits: Relative to CD4+ cells, CD8+ T cells on average had more expanded clones.

No patient had autoimmune disease or received systemic immunosuppression. Trimming cost V 6 bases and J 0 bases; bases outside gene matches: 7. The germline gives CDR1 ENHRY, CDR2 SYGVKD. This CDR3 contains 15 residues. Sequencing used immunoSEQ multiplex PCR; TCRdb keeps in-frame clones, though not all of them. The sample lists about 15,000 clones, more than 70% occurring once. The rearrangement links TRBV10-3 to TRBJ2-7; TRBD2 agrees at 8 bases. Material: CD4+ or CD8+ T cells sorted from blood, obtained in a trial of the OX40 agonist ivuxolimab. This TCR was recovered from an adult with an advanced solid tumor such as melanoma, head and neck, liver or kidney cancer. The CDR3 spells CAIRGSGTTSYEQYF. CDR3 DNA: TGTGCCATCAGGGGTAGCGGGACAACCTCCTACGAGCAGTACTTC.